This T cell receptor beta chain was recorded in a study of radiation and T cells in renal cell carcinoma. Overall study findings and caveats: No pretreatment tumor biopsies were available for baseline clonotypes. From baseline, blood top tumor clonotypes peaked at 2 weeks post-radiation.

The CDR3 totals 16 residues. Germline V gene data show CDR1 as SGHVS and CDR2 as FNYEAQ. Trimming at V came to 5 bases and at J to 1 base, leaving 5 bases not matched to a gene. Comments on this clone: The target antigen is unknown.

Time point: blood 2 weeks post-SBRT. Noted treatment: 15 Gy SBRT to primary tumor, nephrectomy 4 weeks later. The patient's renal cell carcinoma had clear cell pathology. Profiled with immunoSEQ multiplex PCR; TCRdb holds only in-frame clones, not every one. This table has just over 150,000 clones, roughly 89% appearing once. The sequenced sample was blood, obtained from a patient whose treatment included radiotherapy and nephrectomy. The chain joins TRBV7-6 to TRBJ2-2; 9 bases are a match to TRBD2. This receptor was taken from a woman in her forties or fifties with renal cell carcinoma. The CDR3, as DNA: TGTGCCAGCAGCCCTCAGCGGGGGGAGAACACCGGGGAGCTGTTTTTT. It translates to CASSPQRGENTGELFF.